A selection of T cell receptor beta chains follows, all from one sample in a study of CD8 T cells in ankylosing spondylitis. TCRdb redid the calling of the 5' RACE reads with MiXCR, one entry per CDR3 protein. This table has about 300,000 distinct CDR3 sequences, less than 25% appearing once. The sequencing sample was made of blood, either unsorted or a sorted T cell fraction (not recorded which). These receptors came from a female donor with ankylosing spondylitis or in good health (not recorded which). Both conserved end residues are trimmed from each CDR3. The D gene is left open where the match is weak. For some rows the clone size is stated as once, few or many, or as a class when expanded; others skip it.

J: TRBJ2-6
size: NA
V: TRBV9
D: TRBD1
CDR3: ASSIRDRGVGGANVLT

J: TRBJ2-5
size: NA
V: TRBV28
D: NA
CDR3: ASIPLGVETQY

J: TRBJ2-3
size: many
V: TRBV29-1
D: NA
CDR3: SLRMAANTDTQY

J: TRBJ2-7
size: NA
V: TRBV5-1
D: TRBD1
CDR3: ASSPEPGTAYEQY

J: TRBJ2-3
size: many
V: TRBV7-2
D: TRBD2
CDR3: ASSLVHSGEGGDTQY

J: TRBJ2-2
size: many
V: TRBV29-1
D: TRBD1
CDR3: SVDSTGAGGTGELF

J: TRBJ1-2
size: few
V: TRBV15
D: TRBD1
CDR3: ATSGRQGGIGYT

J: TRBJ2-1
size: NA
V: TRBV12-3/TRBV12-4
D: TRBD2
CDR3: ASSSSGTSGRNEQF

J: TRBJ1-3
size: few
V: TRBV6-5
D: TRBD1
CDR3: ASSSGQAISGNTIY

J: TRBJ1-2
size: many
V: TRBV6-5
D: TRBD1
CDR3: ASSSTGAGYT

J: TRBJ1-1
size: few
V: TRBV25-1
D: TRBD1
CDR3: ASKGQGRNTEAF

J: TRBJ1-5
size: NA
V: TRBV3-1
D: NA
CDR3: ASSQDRADQPQH

J: TRBJ2-6
size: NA
V: TRBV5-6
D: NA
CDR3: ASSRETGSGANVLT

J: TRBJ1-1
size: NA
V: TRBV12-3/TRBV12-4
D: NA
CDR3: ASSLAPRDTEAF

J: TRBJ2-1
size: NA
V: TRBV5-1
D: TRBD2
CDR3: ASSPVVSSGTNEQF

J: TRBJ2-1
size: few
V: TRBV29-1
D: NA
CDR3: SVEPGRGVSREQF

J: TRBJ1-1
size: many
V: TRBV29-1
D: TRBD1
CDR3: SADRVGGTEAF

J: TRBJ2-7
size: few
V: TRBV24-1
D: NA
CDR3: ATRPTRSSPYEQY

J: TRBJ2-4
size: NA
V: TRBV12-3/TRBV12-4
D: NA
CDR3: ASSLEISKNIQY

J: TRBJ1-1
size: few
V: TRBV12-3/TRBV12-4
D: NA
CDR3: ASRVVGGRTEAF

J: TRBJ2-1
size: few
V: TRBV24-1
D: NA
CDR3: ATSVSDSYNEQF

J: TRBJ1-2
size: few
V: TRBV5-1
D: NA
CDR3: ASSVALGQDYGYT

J: TRBJ1-4
size: few
V: TRBV11-2
D: NA
CDR3: ASSFSAGRGEKLF

J: TRBJ1-1
size: NA
V: TRBV6-2/TRBV6-3
D: TRBD1
CDR3: ASSYSQGANTEAF

J: TRBJ2-3
size: NA
V: TRBV29-1
D: TRBD1
CDR3: SVPGTGGTDTQY

J: TRBJ2-1
size: few
V: TRBV6-1
D: TRBD2
CDR3: ASRSPGLGPRRSYNEQF

J: TRBJ2-7
size: NA
V: TRBV2
D: NA
CDR3: ASSDSRQGFGQY

J: TRBJ2-5
size: NA
V: TRBV4-3
D: TRBD2
CDR3: ASSQAGGPGETQY